Shown below are 14 T cell receptor beta chains from a single sample sequenced in a study of PD-L1 blockade in urothelial cancer. Generated by immunoSEQ multiplex PCR, the TCRdb table keeps only in-frame clones and is missing some. The sample shows tens of thousands of clones, around nine tenths of them seen only once. This sample's time point: pretreatment peripheral blood. This specimen consisted of PBMCs, obtained around atezolizumab (anti-PD-L1) treatment. These receptors were obtained from a woman aged 55-69 years with urothelial cancer.

This chain joins TRBV7-8 and TRBJ1-1, with D unclear. The CDR3 is 13 residues long. V was trimmed by 3 bases and J by 3 bases, leaving 8 bases between them. Germline CDR1 and CDR2: SGHVS and FQNEAQ. CDR3 bases: TGTGCCAGCAGCTTTAGGAGGGACACTGAAGCTTTCTTT. It yields the protein CASSFRRDTEAFF.

CDR3 in DNA: TGTGCCAGCAGCGTAGTAGGGGGAACAGAGACCCAGTACTTC. Translated: CASSVVGGTETQYF. The chain is built from TRBV9 and TRBJ2-5, with a possible D match to TRBD1 (6 bases). The CDR3 covers 14 residues. The germline CDR1 and CDR2 sequences are SGDLS and YYNGEE. Trimming removed 0 bases from V and 4 bases from J, with 10 bases in between.

The rearrangement joins TRBV7-2 to TRBJ2-7; TRBD2 agrees at 7 bases. The J segment lost 5 bases and the V segment lost 7 bases, leaving 14 bases of the junction unmatched. CDR1 is SGHTA and CDR2 is FQGNSA in the germline V gene. This CDR3 has 15 amino acids. The CDR3 loop is CASIQLPGLSHEQYF. The CDR3, as DNA: TGTGCCAGCATCCAGTTGCCGGGACTAAGTCACGAGCAGTACTTC.

This rearrangement joins TRBV7-6 to TRBJ2-3; D is unclear. V lost 3 bases, J lost 4 bases, and 14 bases lay in between. There are 15 residues in the CDR3. Germline V gene lookup returns CDR1 SGHVS and CDR2 FNYEAQ. CDR3 protein: CASSFFAGSSDTQYF. CDR3 DNA: TGTGCCAGCAGCTTCTTTGCAGGATCATCAGATACGCAGTATTTT.

J is TRBJ2-5 and V is TRBV28; 9 nucleotides line up with TRBD1. The CDR3 is made up of 16 amino acids. V dropped 5 bases and J dropped 3; count of bases not matched to a gene: 10. The V gene's germline CDR1 is MDHEN and CDR2 SYDVKM. The CDR3 DNA reads TGTGCCAGCAGTGCTCCGGGACAGGGTACGAAAGAGACCCAGTACTTC. Its translation is CASSAPGQGTKETQYF.

CDR3 region: CASSMWQNTEAFF. DNA of the CDR3: TGTGCCAGTAGTATGTGGCAGAACACTGAAGCTTTCTTT. The chain has TRBV19 and TRBJ1-1; unclear D gene. The V end was cut by 3 bases, the J end by 1 base, with 6 bases between. The germline V gene has CDR1 LNHDA and CDR2 SQIVND (reference sequence). CDR3 length: 13 residues.

V and J are TRBV5-1 and TRBJ2-1; TRBD2 might be the D (5 bases). V shed 2 bases and J shed 4 bases, with 16 bases lying between them. Germline CDR1 reads SGHRS; CDR2 reads YFSETQ. This CDR3 has 16 amino acids. DNA for the CDR3: TGCGCCAGCAGCTTTTGGGGTAGTGGGGAGTACAATGAGCAGTTCTTC. Translation gives CASSFWGSGEYNEQFF.

V and J are TRBV5-1 and TRBJ2-1, with a tentative D call TRBD1 (5 bases). Germline-derived CDR1 and CDR2 are SGHRS and YFSETQ. Deletions cut 0 bases from V and 5 bases from J, with 15 bases between. This CDR3 region has 16 residues. The DNA for the CDR3 is TGCGCCAGCAGCTTGGCAGGGCCCCCCTTTGACAATGAGCAGTTCTTC. Protein product: CASSLAGPPFDNEQFF. The entire variable domain, with the rest obtained from reference TRBV5-1 and TRBJ2-1, is as follows: KAGVTQTPRYLIKTRGQQVTLSCSPISGHRSVSWYQQTPGQGLQFLFEYFSETQRNKGNFPGRFSGRQFSNSRSEMNVSTLELGDSALYLCASSLAGPPFDNEQFFGPGTRLTVL.

The chain uses TRBV7-2 and TRBJ1-5; TRBD1 is a possible D gene (5 bases). Trimming cost V 6 bases and J 8 bases, with 20 bases left between them. Germline CDR1 and CDR2: SGHTA and FQGNSA. This CDR3 comprises 15 residues. The CDR3 loop is CASSLGAGGTEPQHF. The CDR3 nucleotides are TGTGCCAGCAGTCTCGGGGCCGGGGGTACGGAGCCCCAGCATTTT. Variable domain in full (rest from reference TRBV7-2 and TRBJ1-5): GAGVSQSPSNKVTEKGKDVELRCDPISGHTALYWYRQSLGQGLEFLIYFQGNSAPDKSGLPSDRFSAERTGGSVSTLTIQRTQQEDSAVYLCASSLGAGGTEPQHFGDGTRLSIL.

This rearrangement joins TRBV29-1 to TRBJ1-2; tentatively, D is TRBD1 (6 bases). This CDR3 is 15 amino acids long. In germline, CDR1 is SQVTM, CDR2 ANQGSEA. V was pared by 2 bases and J by 8 bases, with 21 bases between. CDR3 residues: CSVETGKGFYGGYTF. The CDR3 DNA is TGCAGCGTTGAAACAGGGAAGGGATTCTATGGGGGCTACACCTTC.

The rearrangement joins TRBV14 to TRBJ2-5; 13 bases are a match to TRBD2. After removal of 4 bases from V and 4 bases from J, the junction contained 6 bases not matched to a gene. The CDR3 spans 16 residues. Germline V gives CDR1 SGHDN, CDR2 FVKESK. This chain's CDR3 is CASSPLAGGPGETQYF. The CDR3 DNA sequence: TGTGCCAGCAGCCCACTAGCGGGAGGGCCGGGAGAGACCCAGTACTTC. The complete variable domain, with remaining parts taken from reference TRBV14 and TRBJ2-5, reads EAGVTQFPSHSVIEKGQTVTLRCDPISGHDNLYWYRRVMGKEIKFLLHFVKESKQDESGMPNNRFLAERTGGTYSTLKVQPAELEDSGVYFCASSPLAGGPGETQYFGPGTRLLVL.

The gene calls are TRBV7-9 and TRBJ2-1; 10 bases line up with TRBD1. Unmatched junction bases numbered 1, after V lost 4 bases and J lost 7 bases. CDR3 length: 13 amino acids. From germline, CDR1 is SEHNR and CDR2 FQNEAQ (reference sequence). The CDR3 nucleotides read TGTGCCAGCAGCTCGGACAGGGGGAATGAGCAGTTCTTC. Translated: CASSSDRGNEQFF.

The chain carries TRBV6-6 and TRBJ1-2, with a tentative D call TRBD1 (5 bases). CDR3 length: 14 residues. Germline V gene sequence: CDR1 MNHNY, CDR2 SVGAGI (reference sequence). Trimming removed 4 bases from V and 3 bases from J, with 12 bases in between. CDR3: CASSWGRNDYGYTF. CDR3 bases: TGTGCCAGCAGTTGGGGCAGGAACGACTATGGCTACACCTTC.

CDR3 nucleotides: TGTGCCAGCAGCGTAGATCCAGATACCTACGAGCAGTACTTC. Its translation is CASSVDPDTYEQYF. The rearrangement uses TRBV9 and TRBJ2-7; D is unclear. Trimming took off 0 bases at V and 2 bases at J, with 9 bases between the two ends. The CDR3 sequence is 14 residues long. The V gene's germline CDR1 is SGDLS and CDR2 YYNGEE.